The clone carrying this TCR beta chain appeared many times. Its antigen is not identified. This sample stems from a study of identical twins. Whole-study findings and limits: The models systematically underestimated how much out-of-frame TCR alpha was shared in monozygotic twins. Invariant T cells like MAIT and iNKT could partly confound the zero-insertion analyses. Cord blood beta clonotypes present at high abundance carried fewer insertions; no such pattern appeared in memory repertoires.

After template switching added a universal primer site, the resulting cDNA carried unique molecular identifiers. Each CDR3 protein is one row after TCRdb ran MiXCR on the 5' RACE reads. Here the sample spans 400,000 to 500,000 distinct CDR3 sequences, less than 20% being singletons. Trimming at V came to 5 bases and at J to 1 base, leaving 3 bases not matched to a gene. The CDR3 covers 14 residues. This TCR was recovered from a man aged 50-60 years in good health. The chain has TRBV12-3 or TRBV12-4 and TRBJ2-7; 9 nucleotides match TRBD2. Sequenced sample: naive T cells sorted from blood. CDR3 coding DNA: TGTGCCAGCAGTCCTAGCGGGAAGTCCTACGAGCAGTACTTC. Protein product: CASSPSGKSYEQYF.